The 24 T cell receptor beta chains below were found in one sample sequenced in a study of T cells in women clearing cervical HPV infection. Profiled with immunoSEQ multiplex PCR; TCRdb holds only in-frame clones, not every one. The table counts over 45,000 clones; approximately 1% lies in the top ten. The specimen was blood buffy coat. The source is a woman between 18 and 69 years old with a cervical HPV16 infection that either progressed to CIN3+ or cleared (not recorded which).

Comments on this clone: Read data end 3 residues before the CDR3 end; the end is taken from the germline J gene. This rearrangement joins TRBV5-6 to TRBJ2-4; 9 bases map to TRBD1. Germline values: CDR1 SGHDT, CDR2 YYEEEE. The V gene end was trimmed by 1 base and the J gene end by 8 bases; junction bases not matched to a gene: 7. The CDR3 consists of 15 residues. The CDR3 sequence: CASSLPGQGLDIQYF. The part of the CDR3 DNA that was read is TGTGCCAGCAGCTTGCCGGGACAGGGCTTGGACATT.

This chain's CDR3 is CSALMGSGGMTQYF. The DNA read from the CDR3 is TGCAGTGCACTAATGGGCAGCGGGGGGATGACG. The chain carries TRBV20-1 and TRBJ2-3; 9 bases agree with TRBD2. The read terminates 3 residues before the CDR3 end, so the remaining end is supplied by the germline J gene. The CDR3 runs 14 residues. CDR1 and CDR2 from the germline V gene are DFQATT and SNEGSKA (reference sequence).

A note on this clone: The sequence runs out 3 residues before the end of the CDR3; the remainder is reconstructed from the germline J gene. The chain uses TRBV20-1 and TRBJ1-5; D possibly corresponds to TRBD1 (5 bases). This CDR3 spans 14 amino acids. Germline assignment: CDR1 DFQATT and CDR2 SNEGSKA (reference sequence). With 5 bases removed from V and 8 bases from J, the gap between germline ends came to 19 bases. Partial CDR3 DNA: TGCAGTGCTTCGCTAGGGCAGGGCAGCGAGCCC. Its protein product is CSASLGQGSEP. The CDR3 as a whole reads CSASLGQGSEPQHF.

Turning to this clone: The read terminates 3 residues before the CDR3 end, so the remaining end is supplied by the germline J gene. The rearrangement joins TRBV20-1 to TRBJ1-2, with 10 bases aligning to TRBD1. Trimming cost V 1 base and J 4 bases; bases outside gene matches: 6. This CDR3 region has 15 residues. From germline, CDR1 is DFQATT and CDR2 SNEGSKA (reference sequence). CDR3 sequence: CSARGGDRGAYGYTF. The CDR3 bases that were read are TGCAGTGCTAGAGGGGGGGACAGGGGTGCCTATGGC.

Note on this clone: The read ends 3 residues early relative to the CDR3; the germline J gene fills the gap. The chain is built from TRBV7-3 and TRBJ2-3; no firm D call. The CDR3 is 14 residues long. Trimming pared 5 bases from V and 0 bases from J, leaving 9 bases between. In germline, CDR1 is SGHTA, CDR2 FQGTGA. CDR3 loop: CASSPGFSTDTQYF. The CDR3 bases that were read are TGTGCCAGCAGCCCCGGGTTCAGCACAGATACG. The complete variable domain, with remaining parts taken from reference TRBV7-3 and TRBJ2-3, reads GAGVSQTPSNKVTEKGKYVELRCDPISGHTALYWYRQSLGQGPEFLIYFQGTGAADDSGLPNDRFFAVRPEGSVSTLKIQRTERGDSAVYLCASSPGFSTDTQYFGPGTRLTVL.

In regard to this clone: Read coverage stops 3 residues before the CDR3 terminus; the germline J gene supplies the remainder. The rearrangement uses TRBV19 and TRBJ2-2; D perhaps matches TRBD2 (5 bases). The CDR3 consists of 15 residues. The germline gives CDR1 LNHDA, CDR2 SQIVND (reference sequence). Here the CDR3 reads CASSIGGATNEKLFF. The DNA read from the CDR3 is TGTGCCAGTAGTATCGGAGGTGCGACTAATGAAAAG.

With respect to this clone: Coverage ceases 3 residues before the CDR3 finishes, and the germline J gene fills in the end. This chain connects TRBV2 to TRBJ2-4, with TRBD1 matching over 7 bases. V shed 6 bases and J 5 bases; nucleotides not matched to a gene: 7. The CDR3 is made up of 14 amino acids. Germline V gives CDR1 SNHLY, CDR2 FYNNEI. The CDR3: CASSPQGSENIQYF. The DNA read from the CDR3 is TGTGCCAGCAGCCCACAGGGGAGCGAAAACATT.

Points on this clone: From the germline J gene comes the end of the CDR3, since the read stops 3 residues before it. This chain links TRBV9 with TRBJ2-7; 9 bases match TRBD1. V lost 4 bases, J lost 1 base, and 15 bases stayed unmatched. This CDR3 spans 18 amino acids. The germline V gene encodes CDR1 SGDLS and CDR2 YYNGEE. The CDR3 region is CASSRGQGGPGESYEQYF. CDR3 bases read: TGTGCCAGCAGCCGGGGACAGGGAGGACCAGGTGAATCCTACGAG.

Comments on this clone: With the read ending 3 residues before the CDR3 end, the germline J gene is used to fill in that end. The chain combines TRBV5-6 with TRBJ2-5, with 7 bases lining up with TRBD2. The CDR3 consists of 15 residues. The germline V gene has CDR1 SGHDT and CDR2 YYEEEE. V lost 6 bases and J lost 6; bases outside the gene matches: 14. CDR3 amino acids: CASTNGGGSTKTQYF. The DNA read from the CDR3 is TGTGCCAGCACCAATGGGGGGGGGAGTACGAAGACC.

About this clone: The CDR3 goes on 3 residues after the read ends, and that part is filled in from the germline J gene. The rearrangement joins TRBV7-3 to TRBJ2-3; 11 positions agree with TRBD2. Trimming cost V 0 bases and J 2 bases; bases outside gene matches: 1. Germline CDR1 reads SGHTA; CDR2 reads FQGTGA. The CDR3 spans 16 residues. The CDR3 reads CASSLTSGGATDTQYF. The covered CDR3 bases are TGTGCCAGCAGCTTAACTAGCGGGGGGGCCACAGATACG.

CDR3 DNA, as far as it was read: TGTGCCTGGAGTGGGACAGGGAAATATGGC. This codes for CAWSGTGKYG. The full-length CDR3 reads as CAWSGTGKYGYTF. V and J are TRBV30 and TRBJ1-2; 8 bases fit TRBD1. The read is 3 residues too short to cover the CDR3 end, so that end is filled in from the germline J gene. This CDR3 is built from 13 residues. Germline loops: CDR1 GTSNPN, CDR2 SVGIG (reference sequence). With V trimmed by 1 base and J by 5 bases, 3 bases remained unmatched.

About this clone: An end of the junction differs from the germline gene, which may be a read error. The CDR3 is cut off 3 residues early in the read; its end comes from the germline J gene. This rearrangement joins TRBV2 to TRBJ2-4, with TRBD1 as a possible D gene (6 bases). This CDR3 spans 14 amino acids. Per the germline V gene, CDR1 is SNHLY and CDR2 is FYNNEI. CDR3 loop: CASREDTGNYGQYF. CDR3 bases read: TGTGCCAGCAGGGAAGATACAGGGAACTATGGT.

The CDR3 is CASSRLGLGKEKLFF. CDR3 DNA, as far as it was read: TGTGCCAGCAGCCGTTTAGGGCTGGGTAAGGAAAAA. V usage is TRBV3-1 (or the pseudogene TRBV3-2) and J usage is TRBJ1-4; D is uncertain. The observed sequence ends 3 residues before the CDR3 terminus, with the missing tail filled in from the germline J gene. V was pared by 4 bases and J by 8 bases, with 17 bases between. The germline CDR1 and CDR2 sequences are LGHDT and YNNKEL (reference sequence). The CDR3 has 15 amino acids.

As concerns this clone: The read terminates 3 residues before the CDR3 end, so the remaining end is supplied by the germline J gene. J is TRBJ2-6 and V is TRBV18, with 9 positions matching TRBD1. Trimming took 6 bases from V and 0 from J; bases not matched to a gene: 6. The CDR3 contains 17 residues. From germline, CDR1 is KGHSH and CDR2 LQKENI. The CDR3 protein is CASSQRQGDSGANVLTF. CDR3 bases read: TGTGCCAGCTCGCAAAGACAGGGGGACTCTGGGGCCAACGTC.

On this clone: Read data end 3 residues before the CDR3 end; the end is taken from the germline J gene. This rearrangement joins TRBV7-8 to TRBJ1-5; TRBD1 might be the D (5 bases). V shed 1 base and J shed 9 bases, with 16 bases lying between them. CDR3 length equals 15 residues. The germline gives CDR1 SGHVS, CDR2 FQNEAQ. The sequenced part of the CDR3 DNA is TGTGCCAGCAGCTTAGATCAGGGTACCCCCCGGCCC. It translates to CASSLDQGTPRP. The entire CDR3 reads CASSLDQGTPRPQHF.

CDR3 loop: CASSLGGRSSYEQYF. The CDR3 bases that were read are TGTGCCAGCAGCTTGGGGGGCAGGAGCTCCTACGAG. The chain has TRBV5-6 and TRBJ2-7; D is perhaps TRBD1 (5 bases). The sequence runs out 3 residues before the end of the CDR3; the remainder is reconstructed from the germline J gene. V lost 0 bases and J lost 0, with 10 bases in between. Germline V gene lookup returns CDR1 SGHDT and CDR2 YYEEEE. This CDR3 contains 15 residues.

With respect to this clone: The read ends 3 residues before the CDR3 terminus; that terminus is restored from the germline J gene. The chain employs TRBV10-3 and TRBJ2-7; 9 positions match TRBD1. The junction had 1 base not matched to a gene; V was cut back by 5 bases and J by 5 bases. Germline V CDR1 and CDR2: ENHRY, SYGVKD. This CDR3 is 12 amino acids long. CDR3 protein: CAISRQGDEQYF. Partial CDR3 DNA: TGTGCCATCAGTAGACAGGGGGACGAG.

Concerning this clone: The read is 3 residues too short to cover the CDR3 end, so that end is filled in from the germline J gene. This chain uses TRBV28 with TRBJ1-2, with 10 bases aligning to TRBD1. The CDR3 contains 18 residues. The germline V gene encodes CDR1 MDHEN and CDR2 SYDVKM. V trimming: 1 base; J trimming: 6 bases; junction bases outside the gene matches: 14. CDR3 region: CASSLFVSRDRGRDGYTF. CDR3 bases read: TGTGCCAGCAGTTTATTCGTCTCCCGGGACAGGGGAAGGGATGGC.

Concerning this clone: The observed sequence ends 3 residues before the CDR3 terminus, with the missing tail filled in from the germline J gene. V usage is TRBV28 and J usage is TRBJ1-4, with 7 bases fitting TRBD1. V was clipped by 6 bases and J by 4 bases; unmatched bases: 5. The germline CDR1 and CDR2 sequences are MDHEN and SYDVKM. The CDR3 runs 14 residues. Partial CDR3 DNA: TGTGCCAGCAGATCGGGACAGAGTAATGAAAAA. This encodes CASRSGQSNEK. The full CDR3 reads CASRSGQSNEKLFF.

As to this clone: The read comes to an end 3 residues before the CDR3 does, leaving the germline J gene to fill in the end. The chain joins TRBV5-8 to TRBJ2-1; D is unresolved. CDR1 and CDR2 from the germline V gene are SGHTS and YDEGEE. V was cut by 3 bases and J by 8 bases, with 12 bases left in between. This CDR3 is built from 13 residues. The CDR3 sequence: CASSSIVLDEQFF. The covered CDR3 bases are TGTGCCAGCAGCTCCATTGTACTGGATGAG.

As for this clone: The DNA ends 3 residues before the CDR3 does, and the rest of the CDR3 is filled in from the germline J gene. The V gene is TRBV5-1, the J gene TRBJ2-3, with 7 bases identical to TRBD2. Germline V gene data show CDR1 as SGHRS and CDR2 as YFSETQ. The CDR3 consists of 14 residues. The V segment lost 3 bases and the J segment 2 bases; nucleotides outside the gene matches: 3. CDR3 protein: CASSSRGTTDTQYF. The CDR3 DNA, read in part, is TGCGCCAGCAGCTCGCGGGGGACCACAGATACG.

With respect to this clone: The read ends 3 residues before the CDR3 terminus; that terminus is restored from the germline J gene. The chain recombines TRBV20-1 with TRBJ1-5; D remains unclear. CDR1 and CDR2 from the germline V gene are DFQATT and SNEGSKA (reference sequence). V was clipped by 1 base and J by 1 base, with 8 bases between them. The CDR3 totals 14 residues. CDR3 in amino acids: CSARVRISNQPQHF. CDR3 DNA (partial): TGCAGTGCTAGAGTCCGTATAAGCAATCAGCCC.

Incomplete CDR3 DNA: TGTGCCAGCAGTTATGGACACGCTAATGAAAAA. It yields the protein CASSYGHANEK. From start to end, the CDR3 is CASSYGHANEKLFF. The V call is TRBV6-7, the J call TRBJ1-4; D is perhaps TRBD1 (5 bases). The read ends 3 residues early relative to the CDR3; the germline J gene fills the gap. TRBV6-7 is an open reading frame, and its role is uncertain. The CDR3 is made up of 14 amino acids. V was trimmed by 3 bases and J by 3 bases, leaving 8 bases between them.

On this clone itself: Sequencing ends 3 residues short of the CDR3 end; the germline J gene provides the rest. This chain joins TRBV7-3 and TRBJ2-7; 7 nucleotides agree with TRBD2. The CDR3 is 14 amino acids. Germline lookup yields CDR1 SGHTA and CDR2 FQGTGA. V was pared by 6 bases and J by 3 bases, with 8 bases of the junction left unmatched. The DNA read from the CDR3 is TGTGCCAGCAGTTGGGGGGGGGAGGACTACGAG. It encodes CASSWGGEDYE. Given in full, the CDR3 is CASSWGGEDYEQYF.